This entry describes one T cell receptor (beta chain). Its specificity is not known. This sample is drawn from a study of cytomegalovirus exposure and HLA in healthy donors. The PCR employed 60 Vbeta primers together with 13 Jbeta primers. The table came from immunoSEQ multiplex PCR; TCRdb's copy has only in-frame clones and leaves some out. Of approximately 190,000 clones in the sample, around three quarters were seen once. Study-level points and caveats: With later analysis, a missense DCLRE1C variant became linked to TCR beta V- and J-gene trimming. Productive status was seen about 87% or about 30% of the time for most TCR beta V segments in an earlier analysis.

Sequenced input: PBMCs. The TCR originated in a woman in her 30s in good health and CMV-seropositive.

CDR3 protein: CASSPQGSGELFF. The CDR3 coding sequence is TGCGCCAGCAGCCCCCAGGGGTCCGGGGAGCTGTTTTTT. This chain uses TRBV4-1 with TRBJ2-2, with D perhaps TRBD1 (6 bases). The germline CDR1 and CDR2 sequences are MGHRA and YSYEKL. This CDR3 is 13 amino acids long. The V end lost 4 bases, the J end lost 6 bases, and 9 bases lay between the germline ends.